This T cell receptor (beta chain) came from a study of T cells in Graves' hyperthyroidism and ophthalmopathy. Findings of the study overall: Blood shared most expanded thyroid clonotypes above 0.001.

The germline V gene encodes CDR1 MDHEN and CDR2 SYDVKM. The CDR3 has 14 amino acids. Between the trimmed V and J ends, which lost 1 base and 7 bases, there was a span of 13 bases. The CDR3 regions of TCR beta were amplified from RNA transcripts. The HTBI primer set was used in a first-round RT-PCR of the TCR CDR3. TCRdb ran MiXCR on the multiplex PCR reads and lists one entry per CDR3 protein. The data hold fewer than 700,000 distinct CDR3 sequences, with over 15% observed a single time. Enrolled ophthalmopathy patients presented with a Clinical Activity Score of at least 3, a NOSPECS grade of at least 4, and disease duration under 3 months. Diagnoses were established using clinical symptoms, serum thyroxine and TRAb, thyroid ultrasound and orbital computed tomography. Concerning this clonotype: As yet, its antigen is unknown.

The sequencing input was blood. The chain recombines TRBV28 with TRBJ1-2; possibly TRBD1 for D (6 bases). The TCR was taken from a woman under 30 with Graves' ophthalmopathy. CDR3 residues: CASSLSTGGGGYTF. CDR3 nucleotides: TGTGCCAGCAGTTTATCGACAGGTGGTGGTGGCTACACCTTC.